This TCR beta chain stems from a study of T-cell memory formation after mild COVID-19. In its sample, this clonotype was seen a few times. In TCRdb, the 5' RACE reads were re-called with MiXCR into one record per CDR3 protein. The profile shows over 400,000 distinct CDR3 sequences, under 25% of them singletons. The CDR3 totals 15 residues. The trim removed 0 bases at V and 3 bases at J, leaving 4 bases unmatched. The J gene is TRBJ2-7, the V gene TRBV12-3 or TRBV12-4, with 8 bases fitting TRBD2. The sequence came from an adult woman who had mild COVID-19 (a few samples of this study predate the infection). Cell type and time point are not known. What was sequenced was PBMCs or a T cell subset sorted from them (not recorded which). CDR3: CASSLAGTRNYEQYF. CDR3 nucleotide sequence: TGTGCCAGCAGTTTAGCGGGGACTAGGAACTACGAGCAGTACTTC.